A single sample is the source of the 15 T cell receptor beta chains below, sequenced in a study of blood T cell repertoires in COVID-19. Here immunoSEQ multiplex PCR was the method, and the copy in TCRdb shows in-frame clones only, minus some. The sample includes about 190,000 clones, 65% to 80% of them seen just once. Sequenced: peripheral blood. Receptors originate from a woman aged 50 to 65 with acute or convalescent COVID-19.

Note on this clone: An end of the junction differs from the germline gene, which may be a read error. The chain carries TRBV7-8 and TRBJ2-5, with D unclear. Germline CDR1 is SGHVS and CDR2 is FQNEAQ. The CDR3 consists of 12 residues. Here the CDR3 DNA reads TGTACCAGCAGTTTTAACCGGGAGACCCAGTACTTC. Its protein product is CTSSFNRETQYF.

This chain joins TRBV16 and TRBJ2-1, with D tentatively TRBD2 (6 bases). The ends were cut back, 4 bases at V and 4 bases at J, with 8 bases in the middle. Germline V gives CDR1 KGHSY, CDR2 FQNENV. The CDR3 runs to 13 residues. CDR3 coding DNA: TGTGCCAGCAGCCCCGGGACTTACAATGAGCAGTTCTTC. This sequence encodes CASSPGTYNEQFF.

The chain combines TRBV18 with TRBJ2-1; weak D call: TRBD2 (5 bases). Germline assignment: CDR1 KGHSH and CDR2 LQKENI. This CDR3 spans 16 amino acids. Trimming removed 4 bases at V and 2 bases at J, with 15 bases between. The CDR3 region has the DNA TGTGCCAGCTCACGACGGGGTAGCGAGACCTACAATGAGCAGTTCTTC. Its translation: CASSRRGSETYNEQFF.

The chain is built from TRBV7-2 and TRBJ2-7; unclear D gene. Trimming took off 2 bases at V and 0 bases at J, with 11 bases between the two ends. Germline CDR1 is SGHTA and CDR2 is FQGNSA. There are 15 residues in the CDR3. The CDR3 region has the DNA TGTGCCAGCAGCTTATCACGGGTAGGCTCCTACGAGCAGTACTTC. Protein product: CASSLSRVGSYEQYF.

This chain joins TRBV3-1 (or the pseudogene TRBV3-2) and TRBJ2-1, with 8 bases fitting TRBD2. The CDR3 runs to 15 residues. Looked up from germline, CDR1 is LGHDT and CDR2 is YNNKEL (reference sequence). V was pared by 4 bases and J by 3 bases, with 5 bases of the junction left unmatched. The CDR3, as DNA: TGTGCCAGCAGCCGAGGCGGGAGGAACTACAATGAGCAGTTCTTC. The encoded protein is CASSRGGRNYNEQFF.

The chain joins TRBV7-2 to TRBJ2-7; 7 bases match TRBD1. V was clipped by 6 bases and J by 0 bases; unmatched bases: 5. CDR1 and CDR2 (germline): SGHTA, FQGNSA. The CDR3 loop spans 14 amino acids. The DNA for the CDR3 is TGTGCCAGCAGATACGGGACAGACTCCTACGAGCAGTACTTC. It yields the protein CASRYGTDSYEQYF.

Only one count was recorded for this clone. V usage is TRBV4-3 and J usage is TRBJ1-2, with TRBD1 matching 9 bases. The germline gives CDR1 LGHNA, CDR2 YSLEER. The V gene end was trimmed by 0 bases and the J gene end by 0 bases; junction bases not matched to a gene: 8. The CDR3 totals 18 residues. CDR3 region: CASSQDIGTGPANYGYTF. CDR3 sequence (DNA): TGCGCCAGCAGCCAAGACATTGGGACAGGGCCGGCTAACTATGGCTACACCTTC.

The chain couples TRBV30 to TRBJ2-1; 14 bases align to TRBD2. Trimming took 3 bases from V and 8 from J; bases not matched to a gene: 6. This CDR3 has 15 amino acids. Germline V gives CDR1 GTSNPN, CDR2 SVGIG (reference sequence). The CDR3 bases are TGTGCCTGGAGCCGCGGGACTAGCGGGAGCCATGAGCAGTTCTTC. Translating it yields CAWSRGTSGSHEQFF.

This clone has more than one count but fewer than ten. The V call is TRBV11-2, the J call TRBJ2-7, with 7 nucleotides matching TRBD1. In germline, CDR1 is SGHAT, CDR2 FQNNGV. Germline trimming cut 1 base from V and 3 bases from J; bases unmatched to any gene: 6. CDR3 size: 15 residues. DNA for the CDR3: TGTGCCAGCAGCTTAGGACAGGGTTCGAACTACGAGCAGTACTTC. This encodes CASSLGQGSNYEQYF.

The chain joins TRBV18 to TRBJ2-1, with 8 nucleotides matching TRBD2. This CDR3 is 15 amino acids long. V lost 1 base to trimming and J lost 4 bases; unmatched junction nucleotides: 3. The germline V gene encodes CDR1 KGHSH and CDR2 LQKENI. The DNA for the CDR3 is TGTGCCAGCTCACCACGCACTAGCGGATACAATGAGCAGTTCTTC. Translating it yields CASSPRTSGYNEQFF.

CDR3 loop: CASSLNRHPYVLTF. As DNA, the CDR3 is TGTGCCAGCAGTTTAAATCGACACCCGTACGTCCTGACTTTC. This chain joins TRBV28 and TRBJ2-6; D call uncertain. V lost 2 bases to trimming and J lost 11 bases, with 13 bases between them. Germline V gene data show CDR1 as MDHEN and CDR2 as SYDVKM. CDR3 length: 14 residues.

This clone has just one count. The chain is built from TRBV5-1 and TRBJ2-2; TRBD1 matches at 7 bases. From germline, CDR1 is SGHRS and CDR2 YFSETQ. The CDR3 consists of 15 residues. With V trimmed by 4 bases and J by 5 bases, 8 bases remained unmatched. CDR3 nucleotides: TGCGCCAGCAGCGAACGGGACAGATTTACCGGGGAGCTGTTTTTT. It is translated as CASSERDRFTGELFF.

This rearrangement joins TRBV12-5 to TRBJ2-1; the match to TRBD2 covers 9 bases. J was trimmed by 3 bases and V by 1 base; bases with no gene match: 13. Germline V gene data show CDR1 as LGHNT and CDR2 as FRNRAP. This CDR3 has 19 amino acids. The CDR3 DNA is TGTGCTAGTGGTTTGGGGGATATCCCGGGACTAGCAGTCTACAATGAGCAGTTCTTC. The encoded protein is CASGLGDIPGLAVYNEQFF.

V is TRBV7-8 and J is TRBJ2-1; tentatively, D is TRBD2 (7 bases). Germline values: CDR1 SGHVS, CDR2 FQNEAQ. This CDR3 spans 16 amino acids. With 1 base removed from V and 5 bases from J, the gap between germline ends came to 15 bases. The CDR3 region is CASSLDRRGPDNEQFF. CDR3 nucleotides: TGTGCCAGCAGCTTAGATCGGCGGGGGCCAGACAATGAGCAGTTCTTC.

The V call is TRBV6-6, the J call TRBJ1-2; TRBD1 matches at 8 bases. Per the germline V gene, CDR1 is MNHNY and CDR2 is SVGAGI (reference sequence). J gave up 3 bases and V 2 bases, and 5 bases lay outside the gene matches. This CDR3 is 15 amino acids long. CDR3 region: CASSYPGQGHYGYTF. The CDR3 bases are TGTGCCAGCAGTTACCCCGGACAGGGCCACTATGGCTACACCTTC.